The clone carrying this TCR beta chain came up a few times. This entry comes from a study of regulatory T cells in long-lasting Graves disease. The CDR3 sequence is 16 residues long. Germline CDR1 reads SGHTA; CDR2 reads FQGNSA. V shed 6 bases, J shed 0 bases, and the junction held 5 bases outside the gene matches. Researchers made TCR beta libraries by using iRepertoire HTBI primers and running Arm-PCR on CDR3 regions. TCRdb ran MiXCR on the multiplex PCR reads and lists one entry per CDR3 protein. The sample carries hundreds of thousands of distinct CDR3 sequences, roughly 15% recorded once. Time point of the sample: newly diagnosed GD, antithyroid drugs for less than 3 months. Isolated PBMC RNA provided the starting material for the TCR library. This sample was shared with a second study, whose subject was T cells in Graves' hyperthyroidism and ophthalmopathy. As that study records: The HTBI set primed first-round TCR CDR3 RT-PCR.

The sequencing used peripheral blood mononuclear cells (PBMCs), collected at new diagnosis, from a patient treated with antithyroid drugs. This sequence was found in a woman aged 25 to 39 with Graves disease. The chain is built from TRBV7-2 and TRBJ1-6; TRBD1 matches 7 bases. CDR3 in amino acids: CASSAGTDSYNSPLHF. Here the CDR3 DNA reads TGTGCCAGCAGTGCCGGGACAGACTCCTATAATTCACCCCTCCACTTT.